This T cell receptor (beta chain) was recorded in a study of tumor-infiltrating lymphocytes in primary liver carcinoma. It was unsorted whole blood that yielded blood RNA, and germline DNA was also extracted. Concerning this clonotype itself: One end of the junction varies from germline; a read error may be responsible.

cDNA specific to TCR beta was made from approximately 0.55 ug of total RNA, with a constant-region primer employed for priming. Modified slightly, ARM-PCR produced TCR beta libraries over three nested multiplex PCR rounds. Use of TRBV1-TRBV30 forward primers with a C-beta reverse primer characterized the first two PCR rounds, which lasted about 9 cycles each. TCRdb reprocessed the multiplex PCR reads with MiXCR, giving one entry per CDR3 protein. In the table there are 300,000 to 350,000 distinct CDR3 sequences, less than 75% of which are singletons. CDR3 length: 14 residues. The chain has TRBV12-3 or TRBV12-4 and TRBJ1-3; D is perhaps TRBD1 (5 bases). The clonotype originates from a man between 40 and 49 years old with primary liver carcinoma and hepatitis B virus infection. The specimen sequenced was peripheral blood. The CDR3 bases are TGTGCCAGCAGCCCGGACATCGCTGGAAGCACCATATATTTT. It translates to CASSPDIAGSTIYF.